Detailed here is one T cell receptor beta chain. Its antigen is unidentified. The data stem from a study of OX40 agonist ivuxolimab in advanced cancers. The wider study: Each patient was given ivuxolimab into a vein every 2 weeks, at 0.01 to 10 mg/kg. Prior anti-PD-1, anti-PD-L1 or anti-CTLA-4 therapy was allowed; approximately 41% had some. The study's findings and limits: Mean expanded clone counts were higher in CD8+ than CD4+ T cells.

The method was immunoSEQ multiplex PCR; TCRdb's version includes in-frame clones alone and lacks a portion of them. The profile covers 78,000 or so clones, with roughly nine tenths appearing a single time and less than 0.55% taken by the ten largest. This CDR3 has 15 residues. V shed 5 bases and J 2 bases; nucleotides not matched to a gene: 8. The germline gives CDR1 MNHEY, CDR2 SVGAGI. Source: CD4+ or CD8+ T cells sorted from blood, taken in a trial of the OX40 agonist ivuxolimab. The sequence came from an adult with an advanced solid tumor such as melanoma, head and neck, liver or kidney cancer. The J gene is TRBJ2-5, the V gene TRBV6-5; TRBD2 matches 7 bases. CDR3 sequence (DNA): TGTGCCAGCAGTCGGTCCGAGGGACTACAAGAGACCCAGTACTTC. It yields the protein CASSRSEGLQETQYF.